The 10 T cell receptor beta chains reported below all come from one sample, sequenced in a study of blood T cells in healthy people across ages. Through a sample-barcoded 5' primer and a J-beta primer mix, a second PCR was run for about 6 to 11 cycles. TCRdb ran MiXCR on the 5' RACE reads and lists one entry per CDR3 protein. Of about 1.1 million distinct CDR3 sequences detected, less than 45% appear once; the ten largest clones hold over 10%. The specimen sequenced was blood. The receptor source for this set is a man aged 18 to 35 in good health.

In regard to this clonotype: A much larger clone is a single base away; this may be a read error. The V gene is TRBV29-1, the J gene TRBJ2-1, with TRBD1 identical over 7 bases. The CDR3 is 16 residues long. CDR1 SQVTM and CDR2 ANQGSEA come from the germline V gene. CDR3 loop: CSVEGFQGEAYDEQFF. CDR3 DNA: TGCAGCGTTGAAGGCTTTCAGGGGGAAGCCTACGATGAGCAGTTCTTC.

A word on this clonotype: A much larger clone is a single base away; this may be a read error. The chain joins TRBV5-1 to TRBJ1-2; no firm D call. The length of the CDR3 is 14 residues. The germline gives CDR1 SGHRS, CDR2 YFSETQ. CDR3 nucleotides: TGCGCCAGCAGCTTGCGGTCCCCTAACCATGGCTACACCTTC. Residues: CASSLRSPNHGYTF.

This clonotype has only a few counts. The CDR3 region has the DNA TGTGCCAGCAGTAAGGAAAGGACAGGGGGATCCTCCTACGAGCAGTACTTC. Translated: CASSKERTGGSSYEQYF. The chain is built from TRBV12-3 or TRBV12-4 and TRBJ2-7, with 10 bases identical to TRBD1. The CDR3 has 17 amino acids. The V and J ends lost 5 bases and 0 bases, in that order; junction bases with no gene match: 10.

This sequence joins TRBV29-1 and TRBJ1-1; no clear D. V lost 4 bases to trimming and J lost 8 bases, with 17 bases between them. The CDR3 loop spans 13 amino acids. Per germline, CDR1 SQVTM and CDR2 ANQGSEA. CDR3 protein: CSVGKGRIGEAFF. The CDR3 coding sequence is TGCAGCGTTGGGAAAGGTCGAATCGGCGAAGCTTTCTTT. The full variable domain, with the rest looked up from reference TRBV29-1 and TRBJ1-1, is SAVISQKPSRDICQRGTSLTIQCQVDSQVTMMFWYRQQPGQSLTLIATANQGSEATYESGFVIDKFPISRPNLTFSTLTVSNMSPEDSSIYLCSVGKGRIGEAFFGQGTRLTVV.

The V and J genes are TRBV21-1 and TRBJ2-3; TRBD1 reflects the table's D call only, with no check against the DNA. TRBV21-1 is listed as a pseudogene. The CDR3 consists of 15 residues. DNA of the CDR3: TGTGCCAGCCCCCTCGGGGACGGTTGCACAGATACGCAGTATTTT. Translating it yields CASPLGDGCTDTQYF.

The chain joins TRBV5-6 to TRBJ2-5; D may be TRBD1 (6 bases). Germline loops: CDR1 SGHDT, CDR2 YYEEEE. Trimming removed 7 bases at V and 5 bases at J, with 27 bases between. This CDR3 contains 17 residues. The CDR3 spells CASLKTQGGNFRETQYF. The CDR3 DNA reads TGTGCCAGCTTAAAGACACAGGGTGGTAATTTTCGGGAGACCCAGTACTTC.

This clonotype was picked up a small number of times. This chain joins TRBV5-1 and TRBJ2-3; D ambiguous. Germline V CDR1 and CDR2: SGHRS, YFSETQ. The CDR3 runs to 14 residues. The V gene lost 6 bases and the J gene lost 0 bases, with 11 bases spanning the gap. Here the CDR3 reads CASKDGASTDTQYF. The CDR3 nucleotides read TGCGCCAGCAAGGATGGAGCCAGCACAGATACGCAGTATTTT. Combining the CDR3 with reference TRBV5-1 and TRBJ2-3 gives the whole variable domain KAGVTQTPRYLIKTRGQQVTLSCSPISGHRSVSWYQQTPGQGLQFLFEYFSETQRNKGNFPGRFSGRQFSNSRSEMNVSTLELGDSALYLCASKDGASTDTQYFGPGTRLTVL.

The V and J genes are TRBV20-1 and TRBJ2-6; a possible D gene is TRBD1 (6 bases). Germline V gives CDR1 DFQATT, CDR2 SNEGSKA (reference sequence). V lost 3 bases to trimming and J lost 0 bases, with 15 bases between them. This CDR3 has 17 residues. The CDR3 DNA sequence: TGCAGTGCTAGTCTCCGGGACAAAGGCTCTGGGGCCAACGTCCTGACTTTC. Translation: CSASLRDKGSGANVLTF.

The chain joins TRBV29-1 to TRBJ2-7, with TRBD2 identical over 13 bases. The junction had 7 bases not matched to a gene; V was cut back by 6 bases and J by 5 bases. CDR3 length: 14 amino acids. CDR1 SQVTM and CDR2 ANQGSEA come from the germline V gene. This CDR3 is CSVAMTSGGHEQYF. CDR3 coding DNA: TGCAGCGTCGCAATGACTAGCGGGGGGCACGAGCAGTACTTC.

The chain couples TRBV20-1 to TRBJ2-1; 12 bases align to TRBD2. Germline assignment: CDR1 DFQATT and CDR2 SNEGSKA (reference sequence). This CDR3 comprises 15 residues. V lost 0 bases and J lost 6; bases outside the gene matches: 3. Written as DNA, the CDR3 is TGCAGTGCTAGAGATCCTAGCGGGGGGGCCAATGAGCAGTTCTTC. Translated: CSARDPSGGANEQFF.